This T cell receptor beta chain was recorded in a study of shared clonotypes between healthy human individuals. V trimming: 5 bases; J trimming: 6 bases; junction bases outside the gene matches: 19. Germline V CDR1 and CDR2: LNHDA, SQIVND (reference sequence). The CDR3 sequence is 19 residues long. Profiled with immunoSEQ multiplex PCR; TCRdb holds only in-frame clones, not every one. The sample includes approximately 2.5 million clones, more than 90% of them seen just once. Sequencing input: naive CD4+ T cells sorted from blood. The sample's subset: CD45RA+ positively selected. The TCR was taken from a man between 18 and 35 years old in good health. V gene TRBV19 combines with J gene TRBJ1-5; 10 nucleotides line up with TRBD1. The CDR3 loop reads CASSRQGGTTDRGSQPQHF. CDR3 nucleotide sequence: TGTGCCAGTAGTCGCCAAGGAGGAACTACGGACAGGGGGAGTCAGCCCCAGCATTTT. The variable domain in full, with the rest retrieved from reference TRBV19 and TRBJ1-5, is DGGITQSPKYLFRKEGQNVTLSCEQNLNHDAMYWYRQDPGQGLRLIYYSQIVNDFQKGDIAEGYSVSREKKESFPLTVTSAQKNPTAFYLCASSRQGGTTDRGSQPQHFGDGTRLSIL.